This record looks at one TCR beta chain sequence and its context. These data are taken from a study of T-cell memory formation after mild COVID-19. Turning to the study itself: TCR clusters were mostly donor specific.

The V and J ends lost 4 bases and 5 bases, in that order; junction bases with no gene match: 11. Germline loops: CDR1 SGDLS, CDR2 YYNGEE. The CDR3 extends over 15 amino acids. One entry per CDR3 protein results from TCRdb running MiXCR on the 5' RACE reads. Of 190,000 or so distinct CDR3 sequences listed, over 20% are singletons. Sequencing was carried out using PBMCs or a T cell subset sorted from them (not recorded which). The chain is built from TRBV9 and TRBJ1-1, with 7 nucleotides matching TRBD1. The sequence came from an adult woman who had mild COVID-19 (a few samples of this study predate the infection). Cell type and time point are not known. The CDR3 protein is CASSPGPTGWTEAFF. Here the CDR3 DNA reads TGTGCCAGCAGCCCAGGACCGACAGGGTGGACTGAAGCTTTCTTT.